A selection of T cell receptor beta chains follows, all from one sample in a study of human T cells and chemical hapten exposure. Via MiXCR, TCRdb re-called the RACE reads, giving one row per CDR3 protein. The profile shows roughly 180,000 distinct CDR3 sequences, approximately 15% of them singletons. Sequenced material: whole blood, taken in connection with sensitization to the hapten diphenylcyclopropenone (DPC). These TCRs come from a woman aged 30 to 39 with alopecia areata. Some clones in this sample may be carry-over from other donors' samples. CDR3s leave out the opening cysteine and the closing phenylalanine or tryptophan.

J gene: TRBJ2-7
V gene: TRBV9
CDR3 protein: ASSVGTSGTRYEQY

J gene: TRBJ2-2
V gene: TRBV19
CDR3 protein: AIEEGLGSGELF

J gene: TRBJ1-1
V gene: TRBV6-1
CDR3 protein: ASSEHGKGTEAF

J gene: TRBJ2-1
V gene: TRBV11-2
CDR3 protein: ASTAGTTNEQF

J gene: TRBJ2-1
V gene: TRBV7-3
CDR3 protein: ASSLWGGDNEQF

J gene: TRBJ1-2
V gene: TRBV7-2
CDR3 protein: ASSAGTAYGYT

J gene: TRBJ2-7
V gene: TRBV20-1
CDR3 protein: SARDGTDAYEQY

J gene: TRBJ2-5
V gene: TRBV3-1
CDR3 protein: ASSQAPWQEQETQY

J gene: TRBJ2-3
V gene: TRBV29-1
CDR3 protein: SVRQGLSTDTQY

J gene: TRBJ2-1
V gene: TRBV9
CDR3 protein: ASSSTDSLEQF

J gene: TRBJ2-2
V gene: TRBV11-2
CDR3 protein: ASSLTTSGGPMELF

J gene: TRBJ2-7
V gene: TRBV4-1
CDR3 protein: ASSQVTTGSDEQY

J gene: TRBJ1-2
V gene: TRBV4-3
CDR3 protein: ASSQAGFGGYT

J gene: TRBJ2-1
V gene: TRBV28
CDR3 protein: ASSPQKTGNEQF

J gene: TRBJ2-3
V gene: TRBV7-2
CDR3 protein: ASSLAVSTDTQY

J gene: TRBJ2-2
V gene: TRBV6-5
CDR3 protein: ASSYSPSGGPGELF

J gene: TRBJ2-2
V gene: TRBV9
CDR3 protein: ASSVSAGGRTGELF

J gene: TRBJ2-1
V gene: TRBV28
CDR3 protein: VSRPSGSAHEQF

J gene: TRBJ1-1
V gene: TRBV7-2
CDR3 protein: ASSLRGTEAF

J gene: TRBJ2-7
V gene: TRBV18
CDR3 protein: ASSPPVSVSYEQY

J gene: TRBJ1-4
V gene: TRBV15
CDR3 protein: ATSRVGASGRFREKLF

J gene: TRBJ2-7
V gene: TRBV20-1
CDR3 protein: SASPLVTYEQY

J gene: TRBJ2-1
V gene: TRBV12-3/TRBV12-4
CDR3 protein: ASSLLREVGEQF

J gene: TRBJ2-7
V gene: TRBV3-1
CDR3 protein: ASSQGTGTGSGEQY

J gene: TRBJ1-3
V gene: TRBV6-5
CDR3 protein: ASSYSGTGDANTIY

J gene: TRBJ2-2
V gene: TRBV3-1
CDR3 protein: ASSQDVLTAGELF

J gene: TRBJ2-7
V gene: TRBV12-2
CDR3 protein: ASRLHGLEQY

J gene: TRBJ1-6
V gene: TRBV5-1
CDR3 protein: ASSDSNSPLH

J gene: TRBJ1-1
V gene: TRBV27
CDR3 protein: ASSPRGRAFGTEAF

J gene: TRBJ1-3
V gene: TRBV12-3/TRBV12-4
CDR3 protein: ASTATGTLYGNTIY

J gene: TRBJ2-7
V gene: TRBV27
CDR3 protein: ASSTSTGTGNPYEQY

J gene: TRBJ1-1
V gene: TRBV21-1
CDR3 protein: ASKLHQVNSTEAF

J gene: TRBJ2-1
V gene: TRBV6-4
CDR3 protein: ASKHSGGNNEQF

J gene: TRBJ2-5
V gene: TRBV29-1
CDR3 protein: SVMRGEKTQY

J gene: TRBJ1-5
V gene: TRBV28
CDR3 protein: ASSLWEARSNHNQPQH

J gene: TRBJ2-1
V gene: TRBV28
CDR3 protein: ASRKKAGRFNEQF

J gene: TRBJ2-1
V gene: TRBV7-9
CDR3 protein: ASSSIGVAGVSYNEQF

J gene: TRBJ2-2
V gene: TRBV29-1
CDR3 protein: SVAKTSGYTGELF

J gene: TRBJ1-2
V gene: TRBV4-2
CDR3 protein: ASSPPGRVPVGYT

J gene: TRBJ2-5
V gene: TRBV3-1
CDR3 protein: ASSQGTQGETQY

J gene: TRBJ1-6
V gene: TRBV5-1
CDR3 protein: ASSLNLSGSPLH

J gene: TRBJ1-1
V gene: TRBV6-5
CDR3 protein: ASSYSVRNTEAF

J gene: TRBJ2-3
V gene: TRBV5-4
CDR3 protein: ASSLGLAGTDTQY

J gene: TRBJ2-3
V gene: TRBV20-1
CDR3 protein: SARDTGGSTDTQY

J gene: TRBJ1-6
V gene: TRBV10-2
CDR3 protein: ASTQGSNSPLH

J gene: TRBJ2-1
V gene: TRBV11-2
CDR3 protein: ASSLLGGPNEQF